This T cell receptor beta chain was captured by sequencing in a study of control samples from healthy donors and cancer patients. Data came from immunoSEQ multiplex PCR; TCRdb stores just in-frame clones and leaves some out. Of 150,000 or so clones in the sample, 94% were seen once. Sequencing used blood. The sequence derives from a man aged 40-49 years in good health.

The CDR3 sequence is CASSPRVRSYNEQFF. CDR3 in DNA: TGTGCCAGTAGTCCCAGGGTACGGTCCTACAATGAGCAGTTCTTC. V is TRBV19 and J is TRBJ2-1, with a tentative D call TRBD1 (5 bases). This CDR3 is 15 amino acids long. Germline V gene lookup returns CDR1 LNHDA and CDR2 SQIVND (reference sequence). The V gene lost 5 bases and the J gene lost 1 base, with 12 bases spanning the gap.